This TCR beta chain was obtained from a study of blood T cell repertoires in COVID-19. Original handling: Estimated nucleated cell counts came from reference gene primer amplification. Clones were sequenced by immunoSEQ multiplex PCR, and TCRdb holds only the in-frame ones, with some missing. V and J calls and clone size come straight from that table; D and trimming were deduced from the DNA. The table shows a few hundred thousand clones, with roughly 89% occurring only once. The trim removed 1 base at V and 2 bases at J, leaving 7 bases unmatched. The CDR3 covers 16 residues. Germline V CDR1 and CDR2: SGHAT, FQNNGV.

Sequences were obtained from peripheral blood. This TCR came from a woman aged 25 to 39 with COVID-19, enrolled during active disease. The rearrangement uses TRBV11-2 and TRBJ1-1, with 7 bases that match TRBD1. This chain's CDR3 is CASSLASRTGNTEAFF. CDR3 sequence (DNA): TGTGCCAGCAGCTTAGCCTCACGGACAGGCAACACTGAAGCTTTCTTT.